This T cell receptor (beta chain) was documented in a study of HIV-infected patients and healthy controls. This CDR3 spans 18 amino acids. V was clipped by 3 bases and J by 0 bases, with 18 bases between them. The germline gives CDR1 LNHNV, CDR2 YYDKDF (reference sequence). Each CDR3 protein gets one entry after TCRdb re-called the 5' RACE reads with MiXCR. The data contain under 20,000 distinct CDR3 sequences, roughly 17% of them singletons. This clonotype was recorded many times. The specimen was CD8+ T cells from blood. The rearrangement joins TRBV15 to TRBJ1-3; no clear D. This TCR derives from a human donor in good health. The CDR3 loop reads CATSRGFRLQSSGNTIYF. DNA of the CDR3: TGTGCCACCAGCAGGGGATTTAGACTGCAGAGCTCTGGAAACACCATATATTTT.